One and the same sample provided the 32 T cell receptor beta chains below, sequenced in a study of shared clonotypes between healthy human individuals. Assay: immunoSEQ multiplex PCR; the TCRdb copy retains only in-frame clones and omits some. The sample carries 400,000 to 600,000 clones, roughly 95% recorded once. Sample: naive CD4+ T cells sorted from blood. Indicated subset: CD45RA+ positively selected. Receptor source: a woman between 25 and 40 years old in good health.

This clone appeared a single time. The rearrangement links TRBV11-2 to TRBJ1-6, with a weak D call TRBD1 (6 bases). V lost 5 bases to trimming and J lost 10 bases, with 15 bases between them. The CDR3 has 14 amino acids. Germline loops: CDR1 SGHAT, CDR2 FQNNGV. The CDR3 DNA follows: TGTGCCAGCAGCCTGGCCAGGGGAGCCTCACCCCTCCACTTT. Amino acid sequence: CASSLARGASPLHF.

The rearrangement uses TRBV19 and TRBJ2-1, with 8 nucleotides matching TRBD2. This CDR3 comprises 14 residues. With V trimmed by 4 bases and J by 8 bases, 7 bases remained unmatched. Germline-derived CDR1 and CDR2 are LNHDA and SQIVND (reference sequence). In DNA form, the CDR3 reads TGTGCCAGTAGTACACCGGGACTAGAGCATGAGCAGTTCTTC. Translated: CASSTPGLEHEQFF.

This clone was seen once. CDR3 protein: CASSAVWGQPNEKLFF. The CDR3 DNA follows: TGTGCCAGTAGTGCGGTTTGGGGACAGCCTAATGAAAAACTGTTTTTT. This chain connects TRBV19 to TRBJ1-4; 7 nucleotides agree with TRBD1. Germline loops: CDR1 LNHDA, CDR2 SQIVND (reference sequence). CDR3 size: 16 residues. V dropped 5 bases and J dropped 3; count of bases not matched to a gene: 9.

Note on this clone: Other DNA sequences in this sample translate to the same CDR3. This rearrangement joins TRBV11-2 to TRBJ2-2; tentative D call: TRBD1 (5 bases). The CDR3 totals 14 residues. The V end was cut by 2 bases, the J end by 4 bases, with 8 bases between. CDR1 and CDR2 from the germline V gene are SGHAT and FQNNGV. CDR3: CASSLQGATGELFF. The CDR3 nucleotides are TGTGCCAGCAGCTTACAGGGTGCCACCGGGGAGCTGTTTTTT. Full variable domain (missing parts from reference TRBV11-2 and TRBJ2-2): EAGVAQSPRYKIIEKRQSVAFWCNPISGHATLYWYQQILGQGPKLLIQFQNNGVVDDSQLPKDRFSAERLKGVDSTLKIQPAKLEDSAVYLCASSLQGATGELFFGEGSRLTVL.

This rearrangement joins TRBV11-2 to TRBJ2-7; TRBD2 is a possible D gene (6 bases). Trimming cost V 5 bases and J 2 bases, with 19 bases left between them. The CDR3 consists of 16 residues. The germline V gene encodes CDR1 SGHAT and CDR2 FQNNGV. DNA for the CDR3: TGTGCCAGCAGCCGATATAGGGACTCCCGAACCTACGAGCAGTACTTC. Its translation: CASSRYRDSRTYEQYF.

The chain is built from TRBV5-3 and TRBJ1-5, with TRBD1 matching 7 bases. TRBV5-3 belongs to the ORF category, with a function that is uncertain. The junction had 4 bases not matched to a gene; V was cut back by 4 bases and J by 3 bases. CDR3 length: 14 amino acids. The CDR3: CARSPGQTNQPQHF. The CDR3 bases are TGTGCCAGAAGCCCGGGACAGACCAATCAGCCCCAGCATTTT.

Written as DNA, the CDR3 is TGTGCCAGCAGAGAGGAGTACACCGAGCAGTACTTC. It encodes CASREEYTEQYF. The V and J genes are TRBV2 and TRBJ2-7; the D is unclear. This CDR3 contains 12 residues. V was clipped by 6 bases and J by 6 bases, with 12 bases between them. Germline V CDR1 and CDR2: SNHLY, FYNNEI.

The chain carries TRBV6-1 and TRBJ2-1, with 9 bases identical to TRBD1. J lost 2 bases, V lost 6 bases, and 5 bases had no gene match. The CDR3 has 15 residues. Germline V lookup: CDR1 MNHNS, CDR2 SASEGT. For the CDR3, the DNA is TGTGCCAGCAGGCTAGGGACAGGGCCCTACAATGAGCAGTTCTTC. Protein: CASRLGTGPYNEQFF.

The chain couples TRBV18 to TRBJ1-4, with 7 positions matching TRBD1. Germline V CDR1 and CDR2: KGHSH, LQKENI. CDR3 size: 15 residues. Unmatched junction bases numbered 7, after V lost 3 bases and J lost 6 bases. CDR3 DNA sequence: TGTGCCAGCTCACCCTCGGGACAGAGATATGAAAAACTGTTTTTT. Its protein is CASSPSGQRYEKLFF.

This chain links TRBV1 with TRBJ2-5; no check of the table's D call, TRBD2, against the DNA was made. The J call may be mistaken, given a closer DNA end match to TRBJ2-7. TRBV1 is a pseudogene locus. There are 15 residues in the CDR3. CDR3 sequence: CTSSQAFGSKDEQYF. In DNA form, the CDR3 reads TGCACCAGCAGCCAAGCTTTCGGGAGTAAGGACGAGCAGTACTTC.

V gene TRBV7-9 combines with J gene TRBJ2-3; D is unclear. The V gene lost 1 base and the J gene lost 0 bases, with 2 bases spanning the gap. Per germline, CDR1 SEHNR and CDR2 FQNEAQ (reference sequence). This CDR3 has 13 residues. CDR3 DNA: TGTGCCAGCAGCTTAGACAGCACAGATACGCAGTATTTT. It specifies CASSLDSTDTQYF.

The chain has TRBV6-1 and TRBJ1-3; 7 bases align to TRBD1. The CDR3 covers 15 residues. Germline CDR1 and CDR2: MNHNS and SASEGT. The V gene end was trimmed by 10 bases and the J gene end by 2 bases; junction bases not matched to a gene: 11. The CDR3 nucleotides are TGTGCCACTTATCTTCGCGGGACAGCTGGAAACACCATATATTTT. Its protein is CATYLRGTAGNTIYF.

The V call is TRBV7-9, the J call TRBJ2-7, with D possibly being TRBD1 or TRBD2 (6 bases each). V lost 5 bases, J lost 2 bases, and 19 bases lay in between. Germline CDR1 is SEHNR and CDR2 is FQNEAQ (reference sequence). This CDR3 has 16 residues. The CDR3 spells CASSLTGTVGAYEQYF. The CDR3 DNA sequence: TGTGCCAGCAGCCTAACAGGGACTGTGGGGGCCTACGAGCAGTACTTC. The full variable domain, completed using reference TRBV7-9 and TRBJ2-7, is DTGVSQNPRHKITKRGQNVTFRCDPISEHNRLYWYRQTLGQGPEFLTYFQNEAQLEKSRLLSDRFSAERPKGSFSTLEIQRTEQGDSAMYLCASSLTGTVGAYEQYFGPGTRLTVT.

The chain is built from TRBV6-1 and TRBJ2-1; 11 positions match TRBD2. V gave up 8 bases and J gave up 4 bases; unmatched junction bases: 4. The CDR3 runs 14 residues. CDR1 is MNHNS and CDR2 is SASEGT in the germline V gene. The CDR3: CASGRLAGYNEQFF. CDR3 in DNA: TGTGCCAGCGGAAGACTAGCGGGGTACAATGAGCAGTTCTTC.

This clone is a singleton in its sample. The chain employs TRBV7-3 and TRBJ2-7; 7 nucleotides agree with TRBD2. J was trimmed by 3 bases and V by 5 bases; bases with no gene match: 7. Germline V gives CDR1 SGHTA, CDR2 FQGTGA. This CDR3 has 14 residues. The DNA of the CDR3 is TGTGCCAGCAGCAGACGACTAGCCCTCTACGAGCAGTACTTC. Translating it yields CASSRRLALYEQYF. Full variable domain (outside the CDR3, taken from reference TRBV7-3 and TRBJ2-7): GAGVSQTPSNKVTEKGKYVELRCDPISGHTALYWYRQSLGQGPEFLIYFQGTGAADDSGLPNDRFFAVRPEGSVSTLKIQRTERGDSAVYLCASSRRLALYEQYFGPGTRLTVT.

The chain links TRBV23-1 to TRBJ2-5; D gene ambiguous. TRBV23-1 is labeled an ORF, and its function is uncertain. This CDR3 has 12 amino acids. The germline V and J ends were trimmed by 2 bases and 7 bases, with 8 bases remaining between them. The CDR3: CASSQGLGTQYF. CDR3 in DNA: TGCGCCAGCAGTCAAGGCCTGGGGACCCAGTACTTC.

This chain joins TRBV29-1 and TRBJ2-7, with D possibly TRBD1 on 6 matching bases. Looked up from germline, CDR1 is SQVTM and CDR2 is ANQGSEA. V was trimmed by 4 bases and J by 6 bases, leaving 16 bases between them. The CDR3 is 13 amino acids. Written as DNA, the CDR3 is TGCAGCGTTGTGGCGGTGCGAGGGGGCGAGCAGTACTTC. It yields the protein CSVVAVRGGEQYF.

The V gene is TRBV21-1, the J gene TRBJ1-2. TRBV21-1 is a known pseudogene. CDR3 size: 14 residues. The CDR3 region has the DNA TGTGCCAGCAGCAAAAAGATGGCGGGAAATGGCTACACCTTC. Residues: CASSKKMAGNGYTF.

Only one count was recorded for this clone. The chain combines TRBV7-7 with TRBJ2-5; 14 bases fit TRBD2. From germline, CDR1 is SSHAT and CDR2 FNYEAQ (reference sequence). This CDR3 has 15 residues. V shed 5 bases and J 4 bases; nucleotides not matched to a gene: 3. CDR3 coding DNA: TGTGCCAGCAGCCCGACTAGCGGGAGGGCAGAGACCCAGTACTTC. It specifies CASSPTSGRAETQYF.

J is TRBJ1-1 and V is TRBV5-6; 10 bases are shared with TRBD1. The CDR3 spans 15 residues. V was pared by 3 bases and J by 2 bases, with 4 bases of the junction left unmatched. Germline CDR1 is SGHDT and CDR2 is YYEEEE. CDR3 residues: CASSYPTGGNTEAFF. The CDR3 bases are TGTGCCAGCAGCTACCCGACAGGGGGCAACACTGAAGCTTTCTTT.

The chain is built from TRBV28 and TRBJ2-2, with D possibly TRBD2 on 5 matching bases. The germline V and J ends were trimmed by 5 bases and 5 bases, with 12 bases remaining between them. CDR3 length: 14 amino acids. Germline V lookup: CDR1 MDHEN, CDR2 SYDVKM. As DNA, the CDR3 is TGTGCCAGCAGTAACGGGGTGGGGACCGGGGAGCTGTTTTTT. Protein product: CASSNGVGTGELFF.

V is TRBV28 and J is TRBJ2-6; D not resolved. The V end was cut by 4 bases, the J end by 0 bases, with 10 bases between. There are 16 residues in the CDR3. Germline CDR1 reads MDHEN; CDR2 reads SYDVKM. CDR3 protein: CASSSGRISGANVLTF. The CDR3 bases are TGTGCCAGCAGTTCCGGACGGATCTCTGGGGCCAACGTCCTGACTTTC.

This chain joins TRBV14 and TRBJ2-1, with 7 bases aligning to TRBD1. After removal of 1 base from V and 6 bases from J, the junction contained 3 bases not matched to a gene. CDR3 length equals 14 residues. CDR1 and CDR2 (germline): SGHDN, FVKESK. CDR3 nucleotides: TGTGCCAGCAGCCAAGCGACAGGGATCAATGAGCAGTTCTTC. Translated, it gives CASSQATGINEQFF.

The V gene is TRBV5-1, the J gene TRBJ2-7, with 12 bases fitting TRBD2. Germline CDR1 and CDR2: SGHRS and YFSETQ. V was pared by 7 bases and J by 3 bases, with 5 bases of the junction left unmatched. The CDR3 runs to 14 residues. CDR3 coding DNA: TGCGCCAGCCATCGACTAGCGGGAGACTACGAGCAGTACTTC. Protein sequence: CASHRLAGDYEQYF. Full variable domain (missing parts from reference TRBV5-1 and TRBJ2-7): KAGVTQTPRYLIKTRGQQVTLSCSPISGHRSVSWYQQTPGQGLQFLFEYFSETQRNKGNFPGRFSGRQFSNSRSEMNVSTLELGDSALYLCASHRLAGDYEQYFGPGTRLTVT.

The chain joins TRBV18 to TRBJ1-3; D is ambiguous. With 3 bases removed from V and 0 bases from J, the gap between germline ends came to 15 bases. The CDR3 has 17 amino acids. CDR1 is KGHSH, CDR2 LQKENI, per germline. CDR3 in amino acids: CASSPRGQDSSGNTIYF. CDR3 nucleotides: TGTGCCAGCTCACCTCGTGGGCAGGATTCCTCTGGAAACACCATATATTTT.

J is TRBJ1-2 and V is TRBV28; D remains ambiguous. V lost 3 bases, J lost 2 bases, and 13 bases lay in between. Germline V CDR1 and CDR2: MDHEN, SYDVKM. This CDR3 is built from 15 residues. CDR3 coding DNA: TGTGCCAGCAGTTTTGTTCTCAGAAAGAACTATGGCTACACCTTC. Residues: CASSFVLRKNYGYTF.

The genes are TRBV2 and TRBJ2-1; 12 nucleotides agree with TRBD2. Per the germline V gene, CDR1 is SNHLY and CDR2 is FYNNEI. J lost 9 bases, V lost 4 bases, and 4 bases had no gene match. The CDR3 is made up of 14 amino acids. CDR3 sequence (DNA): TGTGCCAGCAGTGGGACTAGCGGGACTCTTGAGCAGTTCTTC. This codes for CASSGTSGTLEQFF.

The chain joins TRBV2 to TRBJ2-7; D remains ambiguous. Per germline, CDR1 SNHLY and CDR2 FYNNEI. The CDR3 extends over 13 amino acids. V gave up 2 bases and J gave up 3 bases, with 8 bases separating them. The DNA for the CDR3 is TGTGCCAGCAGTGAATTTGAGGACTACGAGCAGTACTTC. Protein sequence: CASSEFEDYEQYF.

CDR3 bases: TGTGCCAGCAGCCGGACTTCCTCTACCTCCAATGAGCAGTTCTTC. This translates into CASSRTSSTSNEQFF. V usage is TRBV7-6 and J usage is TRBJ2-1, with D perhaps matching TRBD2 (5 bases). This CDR3 spans 15 amino acids. With 5 bases removed from V and 6 bases from J, the gap between germline ends came to 17 bases. Germline V gives CDR1 SGHVS, CDR2 FNYEAQ.

The CDR3: CASSLGRDQETQYF. The CDR3 bases are TGTGCCAGCAGCTTGGGCAGGGACCAAGAGACCCAGTACTTC. The chain recombines TRBV11-3 with TRBJ2-5; TRBD1 is a possible D gene (5 bases). Per the germline V gene, CDR1 is SGHNT and CDR2 is YENEEA. The CDR3 extends over 14 amino acids. V shed 3 bases and J shed 0 bases, with 8 bases lying between them.

On this clone: The sample has other DNA sequences that encode this CDR3 too. The chain combines TRBV28 with TRBJ2-5; D remains unclear. Germline assignment: CDR1 MDHEN and CDR2 SYDVKM. Deletions cut 6 bases from V and 1 base from J, with 3 bases between. This CDR3 contains 11 residues. The DNA for the CDR3 is TGTGCCAGCAGAGGCCAAGAGACCCAGTACTTC. Protein sequence: CASRGQETQYF.

The chain recombines TRBV7-7 with TRBJ2-5; D not resolved. This CDR3 is 14 amino acids long. The V gene lost 3 bases and the J gene lost 2 bases, with 10 bases spanning the gap. The germline V gene has CDR1 SSHAT and CDR2 FNYEAQ (reference sequence). CDR3 region: CASSLQLRQETQYF. CDR3 nucleotide sequence: TGTGCCAGCAGCTTGCAGCTACGGCAAGAGACCCAGTACTTC.